This T cell receptor (beta chain) came from a study of CD8 T cells in Susac syndrome. FACS was used to enrich TEMRA cells, whereas the CD8+ and CD4+ T cells were obtained by negative isolation. The V gene lost 5 bases and the J gene lost 9 bases, with 14 bases spanning the gap. This CDR3 region has 14 residues. Germline loops: CDR1 SGHTA, CDR2 FQGTGA. Whole-study findings and limits: Only a relatively small number of individuals were included in the TCR sequencing and HLA analysis.

Random hexamers primed reverse transcription of about 0.45 to 1 ug RNA. The TCR beta CDR3 was amplified by immunoSEQ multiplex PCR across 54 Vbeta, 13 Jbeta. MiXCR, run by TCRdb on the immunoSEQ multiplex PCR reads, gives a single entry per CDR3 protein. Of about 190,000 distinct CDR3 sequences listed, approximately 95% are singletons. Concerning this clonotype itself: As yet, its antigen is unknown.

The sequencing sample was made of CD8+ T cells from PBMCs. The chain combines TRBV7-3 with TRBJ1-6; a weak D match, TRBD1 (5 bases). The receptor was derived from a human donor with Susac syndrome. The CDR3 bases are TGTGCCAGCAGCCTTGCCGGGGGTGGTTCACCCCTCCACTTT. This gives the protein CASSLAGGGSPLHF. Combining the CDR3 with reference TRBV7-3 and TRBJ1-6 gives the whole variable domain GAGVSQTPSNKVTEKGKYVELRCDPISGHTALYWYRQSLGQGPEFLIYFQGTGAADDSGLPNDRFFAVRPEGSVSTLKIQRTERGDSAVYLCASSLAGGGSPLHFGNGTRLTVT.